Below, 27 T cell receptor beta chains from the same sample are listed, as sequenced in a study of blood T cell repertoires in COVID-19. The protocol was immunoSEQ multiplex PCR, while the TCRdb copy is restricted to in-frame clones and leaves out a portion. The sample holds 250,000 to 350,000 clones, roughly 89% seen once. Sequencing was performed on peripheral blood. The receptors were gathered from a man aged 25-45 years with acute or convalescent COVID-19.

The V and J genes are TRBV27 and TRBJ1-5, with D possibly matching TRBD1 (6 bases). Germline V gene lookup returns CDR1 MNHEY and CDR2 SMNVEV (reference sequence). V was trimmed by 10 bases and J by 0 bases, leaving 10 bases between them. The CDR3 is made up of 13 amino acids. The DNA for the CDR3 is TGTGCCACCCGGACAGCTAGCAATCAGCCCCAGCATTTT. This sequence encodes CATRTASNQPQHF.

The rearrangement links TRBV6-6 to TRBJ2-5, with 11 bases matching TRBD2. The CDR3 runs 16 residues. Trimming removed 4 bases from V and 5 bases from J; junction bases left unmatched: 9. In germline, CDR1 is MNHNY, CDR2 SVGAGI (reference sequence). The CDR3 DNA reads TGTGCCAGCAGTTCCCATAGCGGGGGGGCTAGGGAGACCCAGTACTTC. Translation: CASSSHSGGARETQYF.

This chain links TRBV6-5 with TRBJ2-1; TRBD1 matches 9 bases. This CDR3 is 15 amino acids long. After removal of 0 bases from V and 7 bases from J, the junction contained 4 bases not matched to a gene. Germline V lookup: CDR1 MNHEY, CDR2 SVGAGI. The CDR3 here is CASSYSRQGVNEQFF. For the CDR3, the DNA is TGTGCCAGCAGTTACTCGAGACAGGGGGTTAATGAGCAGTTCTTC.

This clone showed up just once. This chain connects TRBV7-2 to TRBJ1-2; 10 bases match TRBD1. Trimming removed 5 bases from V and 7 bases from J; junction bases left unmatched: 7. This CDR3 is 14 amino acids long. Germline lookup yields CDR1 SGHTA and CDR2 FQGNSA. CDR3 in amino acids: CASSTGQGLGGYTF. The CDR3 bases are TGTGCCAGCAGCACGGGACAGGGGCTAGGTGGCTACACCTTC.

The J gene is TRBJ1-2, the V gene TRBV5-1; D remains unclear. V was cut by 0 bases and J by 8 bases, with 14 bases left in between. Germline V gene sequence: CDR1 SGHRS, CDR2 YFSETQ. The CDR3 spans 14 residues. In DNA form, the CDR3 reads TGCGCCAGCAGCTTGGTTGCCGGGGTAGGAGGCTACACCTTC. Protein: CASSLVAGVGGYTF.

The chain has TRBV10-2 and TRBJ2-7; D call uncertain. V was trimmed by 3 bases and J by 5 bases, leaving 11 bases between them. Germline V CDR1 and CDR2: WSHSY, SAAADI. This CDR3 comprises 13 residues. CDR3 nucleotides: TGCGCCAGCAGTGAAGACCCGAGGCACGAGCAGTACTTC. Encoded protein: CASSEDPRHEQYF.

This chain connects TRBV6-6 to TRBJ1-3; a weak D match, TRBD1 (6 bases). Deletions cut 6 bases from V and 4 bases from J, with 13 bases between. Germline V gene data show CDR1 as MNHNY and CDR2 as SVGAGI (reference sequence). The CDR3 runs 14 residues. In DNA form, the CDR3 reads TGTGCCAGCAGGGAAACCGGACAGGGAAACACCATATATTTT. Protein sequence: CASRETGQGNTIYF.

The chain's CDR3 is CASSPERQGRSHEQYF. The CDR3 bases are TGTGCCAGCAGCCCGGAAAGACAGGGCAGGAGCCACGAGCAGTACTTC. V gene TRBV5-5 combines with J gene TRBJ2-7, with 7 bases matching TRBD1. CDR1 is SGHKS, CDR2 YYEKEE, per germline (reference sequence). V shed 4 bases, J shed 5 bases, and the junction held 15 bases outside the gene matches. The CDR3 has 16 residues.

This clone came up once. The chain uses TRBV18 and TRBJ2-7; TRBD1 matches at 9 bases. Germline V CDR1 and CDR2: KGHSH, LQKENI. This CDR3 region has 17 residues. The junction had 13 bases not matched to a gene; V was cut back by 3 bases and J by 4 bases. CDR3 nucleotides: TGTGCCAGCTCACCGAAACGGCCCGGGACAGGGTATTACGAGCAGTACTTC. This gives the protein CASSPKRPGTGYYEQYF.

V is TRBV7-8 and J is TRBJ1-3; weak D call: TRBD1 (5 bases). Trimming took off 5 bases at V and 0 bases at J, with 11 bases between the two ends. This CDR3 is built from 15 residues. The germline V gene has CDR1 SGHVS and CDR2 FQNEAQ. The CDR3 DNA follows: TGTGCCAGCAGCCCATCGGGACTCTCTGGAAACACCATATATTTT. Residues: CASSPSGLSGNTIYF.

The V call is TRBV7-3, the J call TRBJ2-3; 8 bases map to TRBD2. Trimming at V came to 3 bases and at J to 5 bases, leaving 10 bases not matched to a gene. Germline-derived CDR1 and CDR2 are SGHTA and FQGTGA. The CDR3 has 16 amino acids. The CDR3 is CASSFTIAGLGDTQYF. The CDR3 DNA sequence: TGTGCCAGCAGCTTCACTATAGCGGGACTGGGAGATACGCAGTATTTT.

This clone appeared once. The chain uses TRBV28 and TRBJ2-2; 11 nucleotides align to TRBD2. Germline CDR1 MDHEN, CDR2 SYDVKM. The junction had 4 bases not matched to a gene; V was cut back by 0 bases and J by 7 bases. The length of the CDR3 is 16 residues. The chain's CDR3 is CASSLWLAGGIGELFF. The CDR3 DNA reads TGTGCCAGCAGTTTATGGCTAGCGGGAGGTATCGGGGAGCTGTTTTTT.

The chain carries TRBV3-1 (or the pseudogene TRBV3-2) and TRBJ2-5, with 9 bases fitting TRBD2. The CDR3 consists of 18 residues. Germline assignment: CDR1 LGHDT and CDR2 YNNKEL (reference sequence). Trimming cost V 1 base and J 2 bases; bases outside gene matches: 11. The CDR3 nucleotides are TGTGCCAGCAGCCAAGGCGGGGGGGCAAGGGGACCTCAAGAGACCCAGTACTTC. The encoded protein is CASSQGGGARGPQETQYF.

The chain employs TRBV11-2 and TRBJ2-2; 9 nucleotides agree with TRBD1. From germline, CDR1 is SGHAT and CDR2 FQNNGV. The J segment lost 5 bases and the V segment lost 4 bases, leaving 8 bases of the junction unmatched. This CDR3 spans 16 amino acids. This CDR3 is CASSSSGQGLTGELFF. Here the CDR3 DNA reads TGTGCCAGCAGCTCTTCGGGACAGGGTCTAACCGGGGAGCTGTTTTTT.

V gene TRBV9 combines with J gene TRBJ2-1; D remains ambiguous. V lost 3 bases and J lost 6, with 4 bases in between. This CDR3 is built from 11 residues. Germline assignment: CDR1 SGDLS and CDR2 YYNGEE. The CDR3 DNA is TGTGCCAGCAGCGGACTCAATGAGCAGTTCTTC. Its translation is CASSGLNEQFF.

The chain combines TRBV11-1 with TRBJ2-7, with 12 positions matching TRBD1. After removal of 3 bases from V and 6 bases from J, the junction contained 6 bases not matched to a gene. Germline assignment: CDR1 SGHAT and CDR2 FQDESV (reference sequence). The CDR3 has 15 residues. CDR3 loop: CASSFSRDRGREQYF. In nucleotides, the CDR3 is TGTGCCAGCAGCTTTTCTCGGGACAGGGGGCGCGAGCAGTACTTC.

CDR3 protein: CASSLAQTDLNYGYTF. In DNA, the CDR3 is TGTGCCAGCAGCTTAGCGCAGACAGACCTTAACTATGGCTACACCTTC. The V and J genes are TRBV7-9 and TRBJ1-2; a weak D match, TRBD1 (5 bases). This CDR3 has 16 residues. V lost 0 bases and J 1 base, leaving 12 bases between the germline ends. Germline V CDR1 and CDR2: SEHNR, FQNEAQ (reference sequence).

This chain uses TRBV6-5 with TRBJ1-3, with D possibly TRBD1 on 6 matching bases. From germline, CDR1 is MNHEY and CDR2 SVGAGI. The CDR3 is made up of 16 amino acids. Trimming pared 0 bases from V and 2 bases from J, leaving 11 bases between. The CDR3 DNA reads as TGTGCCAGCAGTTACTCCTTGAGGACAGCTGGAAACACCATATATTTT. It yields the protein CASSYSLRTAGNTIYF.

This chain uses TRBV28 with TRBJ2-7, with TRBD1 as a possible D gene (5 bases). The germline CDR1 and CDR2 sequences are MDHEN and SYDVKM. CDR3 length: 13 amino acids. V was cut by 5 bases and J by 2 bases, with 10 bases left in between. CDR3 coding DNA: TGTGCCAGCAGTATAAGACAGCCCTACGAGCAGTACTTC. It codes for CASSIRQPYEQYF.

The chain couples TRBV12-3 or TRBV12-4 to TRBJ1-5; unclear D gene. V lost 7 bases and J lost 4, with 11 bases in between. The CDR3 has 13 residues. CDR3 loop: CASTNRGNQPQHF. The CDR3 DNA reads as TGTGCCAGCACTAATCGAGGGAATCAGCCCCAGCATTTT.

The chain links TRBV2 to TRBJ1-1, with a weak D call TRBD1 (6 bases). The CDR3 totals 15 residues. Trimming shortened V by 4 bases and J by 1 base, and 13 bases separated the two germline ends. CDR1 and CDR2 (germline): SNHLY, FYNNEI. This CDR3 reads CASSGLGARNTEAFF. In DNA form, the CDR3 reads TGTGCCAGCAGTGGATTGGGGGCGAGGAACACTGAAGCTTTCTTT.

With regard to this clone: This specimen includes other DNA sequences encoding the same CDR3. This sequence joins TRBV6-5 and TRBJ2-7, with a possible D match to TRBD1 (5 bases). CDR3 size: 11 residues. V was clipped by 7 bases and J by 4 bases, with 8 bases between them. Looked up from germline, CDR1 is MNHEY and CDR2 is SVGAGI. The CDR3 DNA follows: TGTGCCAGCACCGCAGGGTACGAGCAGTACTTC. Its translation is CASTAGYEQYF.

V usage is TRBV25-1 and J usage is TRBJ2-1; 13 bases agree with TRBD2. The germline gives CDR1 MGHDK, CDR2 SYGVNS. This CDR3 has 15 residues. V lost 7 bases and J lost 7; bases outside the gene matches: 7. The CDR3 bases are TGTGCCAGCACCCCGACTAGCGGGAGGTTTAATGAGCAGTTCTTC. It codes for CASTPTSGRFNEQFF.

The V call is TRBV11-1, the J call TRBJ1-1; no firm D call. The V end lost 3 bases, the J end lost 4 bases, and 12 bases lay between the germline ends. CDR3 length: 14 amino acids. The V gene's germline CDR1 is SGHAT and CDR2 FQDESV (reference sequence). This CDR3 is CASSLKRRGTEAFF. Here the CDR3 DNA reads TGTGCCAGCAGCTTGAAGAGACGGGGCACTGAAGCTTTCTTT.

CDR3 coding DNA: TGTGCCAGCAGTGTGGGACAGGGACGGGTTCAGCCCCAGCATTTT. Translating it yields CASSVGQGRVQPQHF. This chain links TRBV28 with TRBJ1-5, with TRBD1 matching 9 bases. The CDR3 length is 15 residues. In germline, CDR1 is MDHEN, CDR2 SYDVKM. V was pared by 5 bases and J by 6 bases, with 8 bases of the junction left unmatched.

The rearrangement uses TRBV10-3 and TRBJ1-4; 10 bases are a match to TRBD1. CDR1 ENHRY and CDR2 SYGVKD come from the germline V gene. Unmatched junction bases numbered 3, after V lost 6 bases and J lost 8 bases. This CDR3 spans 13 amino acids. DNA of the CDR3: TGTGCCATCAGCGGGACAGGGGCGGAAAAACTGTTTTTT. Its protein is CAISGTGAEKLFF.

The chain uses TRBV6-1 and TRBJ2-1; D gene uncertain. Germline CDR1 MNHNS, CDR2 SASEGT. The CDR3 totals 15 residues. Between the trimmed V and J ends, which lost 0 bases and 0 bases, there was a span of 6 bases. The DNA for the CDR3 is TGTGCCAGCAGTGAAGCTGAGAGCTCCTACAATGAGCAGTTCTTC. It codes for CASSEAESSYNEQFF.